A single sample is the source of the 18 T cell receptor beta chains below, sequenced in a study of cytomegalovirus exposure and HLA in healthy donors. Researchers ran the PCR with 60 Vbeta and 13 Jbeta primers. The repertoire was sequenced with immunoSEQ multiplex PCR; TCRdb's copy has only in-frame clones and lacks some. In total, the table holds about 54,000 clones. The sample taken for sequencing was PBMCs. These receptors were taken from a woman in her 40s in good health and CMV-seronegative.

Frequency places this clone as medium-sized (0.01 to 0.1%). This chain links TRBV19 with TRBJ1-1, with a possible D match to TRBD1 (6 bases). The V gene lost 2 bases and the J gene lost 8 bases, with 15 bases spanning the gap. Per the germline V gene, CDR1 is LNHDA and CDR2 is SQIVND (reference sequence). The CDR3 runs 14 residues. CDR3: CASSISATGSEAFF. CDR3 coding DNA: TGTGCCAGTAGTATAAGCGCTACAGGGTCAGAAGCTTTCTTT.

In DNA form, the CDR3 reads TGTGCCAGCAGTTACCGGCAGGGGACCTACGAGCAGTACTTC. Encoded protein: CASSYRQGTYEQYF. V gene TRBV6-5 combines with J gene TRBJ2-7; tentative D call: TRBD1 (6 bases). The CDR3 has 14 residues. V dropped 2 bases and J dropped 2 bases, with 10 bases sitting between them. The germline CDR1 and CDR2 sequences are MNHEY and SVGAGI.

This sequence joins TRBV7-2 and TRBJ2-1; no reliable D call. The germline CDR1 and CDR2 sequences are SGHTA and FQGNSA. The CDR3 is 15 amino acids. V lost 0 bases and J 6 bases, leaving 12 bases between the germline ends. As DNA, the CDR3 is TGTGCCAGCAGCTTAGCACTACCTTCCAGCAATGAGCAGTTCTTC. This encodes CASSLALPSSNEQFF.

The chain couples TRBV5-6 to TRBJ1-6; D gene unclear. The germline V gene has CDR1 SGHDT and CDR2 YYEEEE. V was trimmed by 0 bases and J by 8 bases, leaving 15 bases between them. This CDR3 has 16 residues. CDR3 sequence: CASSLARTGGYSPLHF. CDR3 sequence (DNA): TGTGCCAGCAGCTTGGCCCGGACCGGAGGGTATTCACCCCTCCACTTT.

The rearrangement joins TRBV5-8 to TRBJ1-5; TRBD1 might be the D (6 bases). V was cut by 0 bases and J by 5 bases, with 15 bases left in between. The CDR3 contains 16 residues. Germline V gene data show CDR1 as SGHTS and CDR2 as YDEGEE. CDR3 protein: CASSLGQGGGYQPQHF. The CDR3 coding sequence is TGTGCCAGCAGCTTGGGGCAAGGGGGTGGGTATCAGCCCCAGCATTTT.

The V gene is TRBV30, the J gene TRBJ1-2, with D unresolved. This CDR3 is built from 14 residues. CDR1 GTSNPN and CDR2 SVGIG come from the germline V gene (reference sequence). Trimming shortened V by 4 bases and J by 4 bases, and 16 bases separated the two germline ends. CDR3 in DNA: TGTGCCTGGATTTCGAACCGACGGGGCTATGGCTACACCTTC. It codes for CAWISNRRGYGYTF. The variable domain in full, with the rest retrieved from reference TRBV30 and TRBJ1-2, is SQTIHQWPATLVQPVGSPLSLECTVEGTSNPNLYWYRQAAGRGLQLLFYSVGIGQISSEVPQNLSASRPQDRQFILSSKKLLLSDSGFYLCAWISNRRGYGYTFGSGTRLTVV.

The chain links TRBV6-1 to TRBJ1-6; the D is unclear. Per the germline V gene, CDR1 is MNHNS and CDR2 is SASEGT. V lost 1 base and J lost 8, with 9 bases in between. The CDR3 sequence is 14 residues long. CDR3 nucleotide sequence: TGTGCCAGCAGTGAAGGACAAGAAGATTCACCCCTCCACTTT. Protein sequence: CASSEGQEDSPLHF.

CDR3 region: CASSRDSRAWAFF. The CDR3 DNA follows: TGTGCCAGCAGCCGTGATTCTAGAGCCTGGGCTTTCTTT. This chain uses TRBV7-2 with TRBJ1-1; D is ambiguous. Germline CDR1 SGHTA, CDR2 FQGNSA. The CDR3 has 13 residues. V lost 5 bases and J lost 11, with 18 bases in between.

The rearrangement uses TRBV7-3 and TRBJ2-5; 8 bases line up with TRBD1. The germline CDR1 and CDR2 sequences are SGHTA and FQGTGA. V was clipped by 2 bases and J by 2 bases; unmatched bases: 4. The CDR3 consists of 15 residues. CDR3: CASSLGQGRQETQYF. CDR3 in DNA: TGTGCCAGCAGCTTAGGACAGGGTCGGCAAGAGACCCAGTACTTC.

The gene calls are TRBV18 and TRBJ1-4, with unresolved D. Between the trimmed V and J ends, which lost 5 bases and 0 bases, there was a span of 10 bases. Germline loops: CDR1 KGHSH, CDR2 LQKENI. The CDR3 runs to 15 residues. This CDR3 is CASSSRSATNEKLFF. CDR3 coding DNA: TGTGCCAGCTCATCCCGTTCTGCAACTAATGAAAAACTGTTTTTT.

The genes are TRBV5-6 and TRBJ2-2, with 8 bases that match TRBD1. CDR1 and CDR2 from the germline V gene are SGHDT and YYEEEE. The CDR3 spans 15 residues. The J segment lost 0 bases and the V segment lost 6 bases, leaving 4 bases of the junction unmatched. The CDR3 DNA is TGTGCCAGCACCCGGACAGGGCCGAACACCGGGGAGCTGTTTTTT. Translating gives CASTRTGPNTGELFF. The complete variable domain, with remaining parts taken from reference TRBV5-6 and TRBJ2-2, reads DAGVTQSPTHLIKTRGQQVTLRCSPKSGHDTVSWYQQALGQGPQFIFQYYEEEERQRGNFPDRFSGHQFPNYSSELNVNALLLGDSALYLCASTRTGPNTGELFFGEGSRLTVL.

The rearrangement uses TRBV5-4 and TRBJ2-5, with TRBD2 as a possible D gene (6 bases). The CDR3 spans 13 residues. The V end was cut by 4 bases, the J end by 5 bases, with 12 bases between. Germline CDR1 SGHNT, CDR2 YYREEE (reference sequence). The CDR3 protein is CASSLGLAETQYF. For the CDR3, the DNA is TGTGCCAGCAGCCTCGGGCTAGCGGAGACCCAGTACTTC.

This chain connects TRBV7-9 to TRBJ1-2; D not resolved. This CDR3 is 14 amino acids long. The V and J ends lost 0 bases and 4 bases respectively, with 9 bases between them. From germline, CDR1 is SEHNR and CDR2 FQNEAQ (reference sequence). In DNA form, the CDR3 reads TGTGCCAGCAGCTTAGCGGGAGGTAGCTATGGCTACACCTTC. Translating it yields CASSLAGGSYGYTF.

The chain employs TRBV4-2 and TRBJ2-1; 16 bases line up with TRBD2. Germline values: CDR1 LGHNA, CDR2 YNFKEQ. After removal of 0 bases from V and 5 bases from J, the junction contained 7 bases not matched to a gene. The CDR3 runs to 19 residues. CDR3 nucleotides: TGTGCCAGCAGCCAAGATACGGGACTAGCGGGGGGGGCCAACAATGAGCAGTTCTTC. This gives the protein CASSQDTGLAGGANNEQFF.

The chain carries TRBV18 and TRBJ1-1, with 11 bases aligning to TRBD1. Germline V gene sequence: CDR1 KGHSH, CDR2 LQKENI. V lost 6 bases, J lost 6 bases, and 3 bases stayed unmatched. The CDR3 loop spans 13 amino acids. The CDR3 is CASSPGQGAEAFF. For the CDR3, the DNA is TGTGCCAGCTCCCCGGGACAGGGGGCTGAAGCTTTCTTT.

The V and J genes are TRBV7-9 and TRBJ1-2; 7 bases line up with TRBD1. J gave up 5 bases and V 1 base, and 10 bases lay outside the gene matches. This CDR3 contains 16 residues. Germline values: CDR1 SEHNR, CDR2 FQNEAQ (reference sequence). The chain's CDR3 is CASSLGDRDRNYGYTF. The CDR3 DNA reads TGTGCCAGCAGCTTAGGGGACCGGGACAGAAATTATGGCTACACCTTC.

Remarks on this clone: At the DNA level, this CDR3 is encoded by other sequences in the same sample as well. V and J are TRBV29-1 and TRBJ2-7, with TRBD2 identical over 7 bases. Trimming at V came to 5 bases and at J to 4 bases, leaving 5 bases not matched to a gene. CDR1 and CDR2 from the germline V gene are SQVTM and ANQGSEA. This CDR3 spans 12 amino acids. CDR3 nucleotides: TGCAGCGTTCGCAGGGAGGGGTACGAGCAGTACTTC. Its protein is CSVRREGYEQYF.

This chain's CDR3 is CASSPQGSETQYF. CDR3 in DNA: TGTGCCAGCAGCCCCCAGGGGTCCGAGACCCAGTACTTC. The rearrangement joins TRBV9 to TRBJ2-5; tentatively, D is TRBD1 (6 bases). Trimming took 4 bases from V and 5 from J, leaving 12 bases between them. The CDR3 runs 13 residues. Germline V lookup: CDR1 SGDLS, CDR2 YYNGEE. Combining the CDR3 with reference TRBV9 and TRBJ2-5 gives the whole variable domain DSGVTQTPKHLITATGQRVTLRCSPRSGDLSVYWYQQSLDQGLQFLIQYYNGEERAKGNILERFSAQQFPDLHSELNLSSLELGDSALYFCASSPQGSETQYFGPGTRLLVL.